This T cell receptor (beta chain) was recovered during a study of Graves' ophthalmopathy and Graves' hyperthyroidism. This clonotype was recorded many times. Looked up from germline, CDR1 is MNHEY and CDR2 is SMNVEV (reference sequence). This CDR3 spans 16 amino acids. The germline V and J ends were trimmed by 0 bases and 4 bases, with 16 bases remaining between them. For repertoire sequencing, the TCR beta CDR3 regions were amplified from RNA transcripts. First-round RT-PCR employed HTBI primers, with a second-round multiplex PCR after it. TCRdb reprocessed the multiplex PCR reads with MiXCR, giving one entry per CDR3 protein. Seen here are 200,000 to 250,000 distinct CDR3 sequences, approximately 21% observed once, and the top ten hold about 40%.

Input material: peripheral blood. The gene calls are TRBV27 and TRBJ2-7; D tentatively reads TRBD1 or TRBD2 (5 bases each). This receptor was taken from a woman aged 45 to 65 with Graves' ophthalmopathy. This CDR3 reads CASSLSITGGGYEQYF. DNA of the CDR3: TGTGCCAGCAGTTTATCGATTACGGGTGGGGGATACGAGCAGTACTTC.